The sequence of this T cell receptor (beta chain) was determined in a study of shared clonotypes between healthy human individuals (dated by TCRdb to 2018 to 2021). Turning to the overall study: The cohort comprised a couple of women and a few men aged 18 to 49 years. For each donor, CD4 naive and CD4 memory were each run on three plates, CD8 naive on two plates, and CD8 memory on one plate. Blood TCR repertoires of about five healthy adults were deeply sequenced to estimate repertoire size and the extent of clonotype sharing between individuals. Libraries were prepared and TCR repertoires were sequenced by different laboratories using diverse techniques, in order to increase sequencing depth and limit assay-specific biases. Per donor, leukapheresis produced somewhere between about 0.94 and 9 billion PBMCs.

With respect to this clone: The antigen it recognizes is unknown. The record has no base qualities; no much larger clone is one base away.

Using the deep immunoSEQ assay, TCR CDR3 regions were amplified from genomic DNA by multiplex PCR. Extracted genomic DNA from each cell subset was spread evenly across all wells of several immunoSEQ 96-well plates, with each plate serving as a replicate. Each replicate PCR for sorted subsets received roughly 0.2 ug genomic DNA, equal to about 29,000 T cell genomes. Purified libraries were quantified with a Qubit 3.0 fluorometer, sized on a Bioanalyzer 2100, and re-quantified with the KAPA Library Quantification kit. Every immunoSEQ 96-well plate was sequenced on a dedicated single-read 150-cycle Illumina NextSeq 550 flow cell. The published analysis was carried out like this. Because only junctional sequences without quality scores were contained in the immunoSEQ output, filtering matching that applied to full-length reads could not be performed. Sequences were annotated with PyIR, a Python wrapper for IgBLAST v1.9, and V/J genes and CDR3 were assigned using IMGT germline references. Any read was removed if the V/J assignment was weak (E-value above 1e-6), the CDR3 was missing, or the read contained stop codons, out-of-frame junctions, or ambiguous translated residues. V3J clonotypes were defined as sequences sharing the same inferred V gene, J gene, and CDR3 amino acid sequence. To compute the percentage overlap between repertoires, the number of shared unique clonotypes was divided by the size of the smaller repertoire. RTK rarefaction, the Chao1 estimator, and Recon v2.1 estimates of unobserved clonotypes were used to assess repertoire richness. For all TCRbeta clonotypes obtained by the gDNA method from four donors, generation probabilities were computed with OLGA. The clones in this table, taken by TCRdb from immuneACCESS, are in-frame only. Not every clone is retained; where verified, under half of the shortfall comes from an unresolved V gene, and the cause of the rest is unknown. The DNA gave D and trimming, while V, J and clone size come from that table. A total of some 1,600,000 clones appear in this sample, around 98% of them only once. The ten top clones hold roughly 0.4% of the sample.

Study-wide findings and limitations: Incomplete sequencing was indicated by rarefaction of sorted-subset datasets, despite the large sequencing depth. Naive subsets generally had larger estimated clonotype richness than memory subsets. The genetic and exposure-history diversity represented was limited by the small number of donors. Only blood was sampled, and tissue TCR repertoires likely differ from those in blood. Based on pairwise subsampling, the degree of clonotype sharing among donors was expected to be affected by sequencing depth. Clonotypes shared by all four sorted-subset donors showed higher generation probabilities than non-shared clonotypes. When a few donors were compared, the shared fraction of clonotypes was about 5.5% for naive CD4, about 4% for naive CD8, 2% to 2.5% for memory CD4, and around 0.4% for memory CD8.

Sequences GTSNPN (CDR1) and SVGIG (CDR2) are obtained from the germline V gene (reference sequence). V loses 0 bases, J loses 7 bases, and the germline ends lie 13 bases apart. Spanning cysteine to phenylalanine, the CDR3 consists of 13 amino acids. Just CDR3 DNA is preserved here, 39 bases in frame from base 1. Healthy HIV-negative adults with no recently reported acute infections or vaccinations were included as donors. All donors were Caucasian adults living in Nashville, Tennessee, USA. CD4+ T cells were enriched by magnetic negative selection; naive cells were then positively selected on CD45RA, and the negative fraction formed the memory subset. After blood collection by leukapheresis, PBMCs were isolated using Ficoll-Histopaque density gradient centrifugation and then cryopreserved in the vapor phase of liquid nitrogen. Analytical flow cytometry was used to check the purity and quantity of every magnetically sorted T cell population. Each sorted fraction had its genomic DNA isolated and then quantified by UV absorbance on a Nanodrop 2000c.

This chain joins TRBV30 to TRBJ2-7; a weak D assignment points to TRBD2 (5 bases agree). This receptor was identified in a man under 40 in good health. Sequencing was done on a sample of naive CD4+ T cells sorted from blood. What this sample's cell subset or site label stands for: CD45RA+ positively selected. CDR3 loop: CAWSVLSPGEQYF. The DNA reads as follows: TGTGCCTGGAGTGTACTGAGCCCGGGGGAGCAGTACTTC.